This paragraph reports one TCR beta chain. Its antigen is not known. The sample is drawn from a study of T cells expressing NK-cell markers. Study overall: Seven donors tested HCMV-seropositive and one tested seronegative among the eight sequenced. Study-wide findings and caveats: Of the CD8+ T cell pool in roughly six donors, roughly 1.0-8% was accounted for by dominant NKG2C+ clonotypes. Expanded NKG2C+ T cell clones had unclear HCMV specificity.

CDR1 is SGHRS and CDR2 is YFSETQ in the germline V gene. This CDR3 region has 15 residues. TCRdb derives one entry per CDR3 protein from the 5' RACE reads, leaving out DNA. Here the sample table reports fewer than 300,000 distinct CDR3 sequences. Sequenced material: blood T cells: a sorted CD56 or NKG2C T cell subset, CD4+ or CD8+ T cells, or bulk PBMC T cells (not recorded which). The receptor's source is a woman between 18 and 75 years old in good health. The chain carries TRBV5-1 and TRBJ2-1; TCRdb indicates TRBD2, and absent DNA this call remains unverified. The CDR3 is CASSLAPLAGDEQFF.